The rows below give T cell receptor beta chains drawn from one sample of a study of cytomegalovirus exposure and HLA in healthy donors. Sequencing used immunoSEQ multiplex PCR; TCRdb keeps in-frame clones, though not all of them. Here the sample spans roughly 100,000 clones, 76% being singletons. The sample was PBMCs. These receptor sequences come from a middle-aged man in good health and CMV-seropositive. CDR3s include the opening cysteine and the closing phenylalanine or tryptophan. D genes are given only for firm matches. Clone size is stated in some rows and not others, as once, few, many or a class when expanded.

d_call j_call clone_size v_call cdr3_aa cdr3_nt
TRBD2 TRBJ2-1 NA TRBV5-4 CASSLFRLAGGINEQFF TGTGCCAGCAGCTTGTTTAGGCTAGCGGGGGGTATAAATGAGCAGTTCTTC
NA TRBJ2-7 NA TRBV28 CASSPGGTLSYEQYF TGTGCCAGCAGCCCAGGAGGGACGCTTTCCTACGAGCAGTACTTC
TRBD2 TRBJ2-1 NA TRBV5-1 CASSDISGRAGINEQFF TGCGCCAGCAGCGATATTAGCGGGAGGGCCGGTATCAATGAGCAGTTCTTC
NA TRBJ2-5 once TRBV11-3 CASSSIDTETQYF TGTGCCAGCAGCTCCATAGACACCGAGACCCAGTACTTC
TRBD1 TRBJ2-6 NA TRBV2 CASSGQGSGANVLTF TGTGCCAGCAGTGGACAGGGTTCTGGGGCCAACGTCCTGACTTTC
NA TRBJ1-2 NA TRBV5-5 CASSLVAGPSYGYTF TGTGCCAGCAGCTTGGTGGCAGGGCCGAGCTATGGCTACACCTTC
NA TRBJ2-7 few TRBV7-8 CASSQFQGPSYEQYF TGTGCCAGCAGCCAGTTTCAGGGGCCCTCCTACGAGCAGTACTTC
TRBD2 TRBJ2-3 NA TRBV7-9 CASSLTLAGGADTQYF TGTGCCAGCAGCTTAACCCTAGCGGGGGGTGCAGATACGCAGTATTTT
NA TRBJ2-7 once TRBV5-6 CASSGGGIKSDEQYF TGTGCCAGCAGCGGGGGAGGCATAAAATCGGACGAGCAGTACTTC
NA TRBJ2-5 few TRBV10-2 CASSELGEETQYF TGCGCCAGCAGTGAGTTAGGGGAAGAGACCCAGTACTTC
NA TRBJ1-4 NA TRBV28 CASSLSGATNEKLFF TGTGCCAGCAGTTTGTCAGGGGCCACTAATGAAAAACTGTTTTTT
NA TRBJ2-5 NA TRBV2 CASSEDRQETQYF TGTGCCAGCAGTGAAGACAGACAAGAGACCCAGTACTTC
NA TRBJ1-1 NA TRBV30 CAWMARGTEAFF TGTGCCTGGATGGCCCGGGGCACTGAAGCTTTCTTT
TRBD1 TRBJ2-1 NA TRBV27 CASSLERTGGYNEQFF TGTGCCAGCAGTTTAGAGCGGACAGGGGGCTACAATGAGCAGTTCTTC
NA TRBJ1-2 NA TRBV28 CASLPGGGQVDGYTF TGTGCCAGCTTGCCCGGCGGGGGGCAGGTGGATGGCTACACCTTC
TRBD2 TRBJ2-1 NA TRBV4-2 CASSQETSGGGYNEQFF TGTGCCAGCAGCCAAGAGACTAGCGGGGGGGGTTACAATGAGCAGTTCTTC
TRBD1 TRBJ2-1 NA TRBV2 CASSRQGANNEQFF TGTGCCAGCAGCCGACAGGGGGCAAACAATGAGCAGTTCTTC
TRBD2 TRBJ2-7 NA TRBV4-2 CASSQERGGTSGIISYEQYF TGTGCCAGCAGCCAAGAACGCGGGGGGACTAGCGGGATCATTTCCTACGAGCAGTACTTC
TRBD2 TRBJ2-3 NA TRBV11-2 CASSPLGGVTDTQYF TGTGCCAGCAGCCCCTTGGGGGGGGTCACAGATACGCAGTATTTT
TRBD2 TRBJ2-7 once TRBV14 CASSHPLSGSSPQYF TGTGCCAGCAGCCACCCTCTTAGCGGGAGCTCCCCGCAGTACTTC
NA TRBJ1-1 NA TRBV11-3 CASSSGGTEAFF TGTGCCAGCAGCTCCGGAGGGACTGAAGCTTTCTTT
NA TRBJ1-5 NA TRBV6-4 CASSTPTGLQPQHF TGTGCCAGCAGTACTCCCACGGGACTTCAGCCCCAGCATTTT
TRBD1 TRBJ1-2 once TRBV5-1 CASRQGGGYGYTF TGCGCCAGCAGACAAGGGGGCGGGTATGGCTACACCTTC
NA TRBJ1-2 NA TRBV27 CASSRQPRDGYTF TGTGCCAGCAGCAGGCAACCGCGGGATGGCTACACCTTC
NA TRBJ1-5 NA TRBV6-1 CASKGPGGQPQHF TGTGCCAGCAAGGGTCCGGGGGGTCAGCCCCAGCATTTT